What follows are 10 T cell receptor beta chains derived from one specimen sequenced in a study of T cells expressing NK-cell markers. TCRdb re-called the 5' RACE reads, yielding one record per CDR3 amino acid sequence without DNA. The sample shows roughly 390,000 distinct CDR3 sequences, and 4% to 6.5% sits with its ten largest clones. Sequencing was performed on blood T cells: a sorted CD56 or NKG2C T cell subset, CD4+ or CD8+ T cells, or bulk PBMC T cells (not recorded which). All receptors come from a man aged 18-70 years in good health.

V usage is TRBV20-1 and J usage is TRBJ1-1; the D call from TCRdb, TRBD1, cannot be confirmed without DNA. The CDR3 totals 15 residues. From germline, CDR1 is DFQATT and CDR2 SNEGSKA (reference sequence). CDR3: CSARFSQGVNTEAFF.

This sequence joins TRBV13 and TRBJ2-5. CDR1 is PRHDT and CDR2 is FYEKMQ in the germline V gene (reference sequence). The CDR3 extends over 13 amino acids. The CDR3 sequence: CASSLMGQETQYF.

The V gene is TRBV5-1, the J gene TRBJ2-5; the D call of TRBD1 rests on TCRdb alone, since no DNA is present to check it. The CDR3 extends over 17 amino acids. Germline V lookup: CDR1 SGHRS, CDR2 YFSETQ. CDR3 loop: CASSLGFWTGGQETQYF.

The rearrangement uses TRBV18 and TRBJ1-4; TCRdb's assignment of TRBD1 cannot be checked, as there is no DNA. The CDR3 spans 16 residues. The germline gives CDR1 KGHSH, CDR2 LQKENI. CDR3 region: CASSPTSFGGDEKLFF.

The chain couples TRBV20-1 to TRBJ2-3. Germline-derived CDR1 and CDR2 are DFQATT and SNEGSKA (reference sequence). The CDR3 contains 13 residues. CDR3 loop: CSAEGYSADTQYF.

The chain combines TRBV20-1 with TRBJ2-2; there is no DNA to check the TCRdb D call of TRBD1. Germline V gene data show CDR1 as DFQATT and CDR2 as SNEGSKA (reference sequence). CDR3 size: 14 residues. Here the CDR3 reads CSARGLRQGRELFF.

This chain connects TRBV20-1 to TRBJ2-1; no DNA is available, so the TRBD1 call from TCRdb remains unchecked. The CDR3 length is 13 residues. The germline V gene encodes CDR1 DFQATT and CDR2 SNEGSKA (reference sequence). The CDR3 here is CSASWNSEGEQFF.

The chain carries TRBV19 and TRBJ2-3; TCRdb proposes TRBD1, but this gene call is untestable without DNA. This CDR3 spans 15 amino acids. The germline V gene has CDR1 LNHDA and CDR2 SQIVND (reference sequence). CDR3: CASSIRTGSPDTQYF.

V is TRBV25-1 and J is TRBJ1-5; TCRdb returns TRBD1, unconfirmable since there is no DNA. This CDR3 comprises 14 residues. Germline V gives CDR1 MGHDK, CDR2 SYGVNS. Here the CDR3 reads CASSEPGTGQPQHF.

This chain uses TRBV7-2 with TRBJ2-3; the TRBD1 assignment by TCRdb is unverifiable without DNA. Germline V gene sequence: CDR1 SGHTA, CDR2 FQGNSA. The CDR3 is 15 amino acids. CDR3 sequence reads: CASSLVQGNTDTQYF. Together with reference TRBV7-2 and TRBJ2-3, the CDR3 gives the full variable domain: GAGVSQSPSNKVTEKGKDVELRCDPISGHTALYWYRQSLGQGLEFLIYFQGNSAPDKSGLPSDRFSAERTGGSVSTLTIQRTQQEDSAVYLCASSLVQGNTDTQYFGPGTRLTVL.